These 11 T cell receptor beta chains share one sample of origin, sequenced in a study of cytomegalovirus exposure and HLA in healthy donors. PCR involved 60 Vbeta and 13 Jbeta primers. Method: immunoSEQ multiplex PCR; TCRdb's copy keeps in-frame clones and lacks some. The ten top clones account for roughly 2%, within a sample of under 200,000 clones. The sequencing input was PBMCs. The receptor set was obtained from a man aged 25-45 years in good health and CMV-seronegative.

The genes are TRBV5-1 and TRBJ1-4, with 10 bases aligning to TRBD1. CDR3 size: 15 residues. The trim removed 3 bases at V and 10 bases at J, leaving 9 bases unmatched. CDR1 SGHRS and CDR2 YFSETQ come from the germline V gene. The CDR3 DNA reads TGCGCCAGCAGCTCAGACAGGGGGCTGATCGGAAAACTGTTTTTT. Its translation is CASSSDRGLIGKLFF.

The V and J genes are TRBV6-6 and TRBJ1-4, with 7 bases that match TRBD1. Trimming at V came to 7 bases and at J to 4 bases, leaving 9 bases not matched to a gene. Germline V gives CDR1 MNHNY, CDR2 SVGAGI (reference sequence). The CDR3 is 15 amino acids. The CDR3 reads CASKPGGRGNEKLFF. The CDR3 DNA reads TGTGCCAGCAAGCCAGGGGGACGCGGTAATGAAAAACTGTTTTTT.

The genes are TRBV18 and TRBJ2-7, with D perhaps TRBD1 (5 bases). Trimming took 1 base from V and 1 from J, leaving 17 bases between them. Germline assignment: CDR1 KGHSH and CDR2 LQKENI. The CDR3 consists of 17 residues. DNA for the CDR3: TGTGCCAGCTCACCACAAGATCAGGGCCGGTTGTCCTACGAGCAGTACTTC. This encodes CASSPQDQGRLSYEQYF.

The genes are TRBV19 and TRBJ1-3; D may be TRBD1 (5 bases). In germline, CDR1 is LNHDA, CDR2 SQIVND (reference sequence). The ends were cut back, 10 bases at V and 0 bases at J, with 19 bases in the middle. The CDR3 consists of 16 residues. The CDR3 bases are TGTGCCACTTCATTAGGGGTAACGAGCTCTGGAAACACCATATATTTT. It encodes CATSLGVTSSGNTIYF.

J is TRBJ2-1 and V is TRBV27; tentatively, D is TRBD2 (5 bases). The germline V gene has CDR1 MNHEY and CDR2 SMNVEV (reference sequence). Trimming cost V 0 bases and J 10 bases, with 10 bases left between them. The CDR3 runs to 13 residues. The CDR3 here is CASSLSQVAEQFF. The CDR3 DNA reads TGTGCCAGCAGTTTATCCCAAGTAGCGGAGCAGTTCTTC.

V usage is TRBV7-3 and J usage is TRBJ2-1, with 10 nucleotides matching TRBD2. V was clipped by 4 bases and J by 8 bases; unmatched bases: 11. The CDR3 length is 16 residues. From germline, CDR1 is SGHTA and CDR2 FQGTGA. The CDR3, as DNA: TGTGCCAGCAGCTCACGAGCGGGAGGGGCTAGCTATGAGCAGTTCTTC. This sequence encodes CASSSRAGGASYEQFF.

The chain recombines TRBV4-2 with TRBJ1-1; D is possibly TRBD1 (5 bases). With 2 bases removed from V and 0 bases from J, the gap between germline ends came to 10 bases. The CDR3 consists of 15 residues. Germline assignment: CDR1 LGHNA and CDR2 YNFKEQ. CDR3 region: CASSQQGGVNTEAFF. Written as DNA, the CDR3 is TGTGCCAGCAGCCAACAGGGAGGGGTGAACACTGAAGCTTTCTTT.

The chain is built from TRBV7-9 and TRBJ2-1, with no clear D. Germline V gives CDR1 SEHNR, CDR2 FQNEAQ (reference sequence). V lost 0 bases, J lost 10 bases, and 10 bases lay in between. CDR3 length: 13 residues. As DNA, the CDR3 is TGTGCCAGCAGCTTAGCGGTTGGCTTCGAGCAGTTCTTC. Translating it yields CASSLAVGFEQFF. Variable domain in full (rest from reference TRBV7-9 and TRBJ2-1): DTGVSQNPRHKITKRGQNVTFRCDPISEHNRLYWYRQTLGQGPEFLTYFQNEAQLEKSRLLSDRFSAERPKGSFSTLEIQRTEQGDSAMYLCASSLAVGFEQFFGPGTRLTVL.

V gene TRBV2 combines with J gene TRBJ1-1, with D possibly matching TRBD1 (5 bases). The CDR3 is 12 amino acids. Between the trimmed V and J ends, which lost 6 bases and 5 bases, there was a span of 10 bases. CDR1 is SNHLY and CDR2 is FYNNEI in the germline V gene. The CDR3 loop reads CASRGLGTEAFF. CDR3 in DNA: TGTGCCAGCAGGGGACTTGGGACTGAAGCTTTCTTT.

V is TRBV2 and J is TRBJ1-5; 9 bases fit TRBD1. Germline CDR1 reads SNHLY; CDR2 reads FYNNEI. V was pared by 5 bases and J by 3 bases, with 14 bases of the junction left unmatched. This CDR3 comprises 18 residues. In DNA, the CDR3 is TGTGCCAGCAGTCGTTCACAGGGGGCCAGTTGGGTCAATCAGCCCCAGCATTTT. This encodes CASSRSQGASWVNQPQHF. Based on the CDR3 plus reference TRBV2 and TRBJ1-5, the full variable domain is EPEVTQTPSHQVTQMGQEVILRCVPISNHLYFYWYRQILGQKVEFLVSFYNNEISEKSEIFDDQFSVERPDGSNFTLKIRSTKLEDSAMYFCASSRSQGASWVNQPQHFGDGTRLSIL.

V gene TRBV18 combines with J gene TRBJ2-1; a weak D match, TRBD2 (6 bases). V dropped 2 bases and J dropped 7 bases, with 15 bases sitting between them. Germline V gene data show CDR1 as KGHSH and CDR2 as LQKENI. There are 15 residues in the CDR3. CDR3 loop: CASSPLDILANEQFF. In DNA form, the CDR3 reads TGTGCCAGCTCACCATTGGATATTCTAGCGAATGAGCAGTTCTTC.